The 20 T cell receptor beta chains in this list originate from one sample, sequenced in a study of T cell changes during pregnancy in multiple sclerosis. Sequenced by immunoSEQ multiplex PCR; TCRdb stores in-frame clones only, minus some. This sample carries tens of thousands of clones, about 90% of them seen once, and the ten largest clones take about 1.6%. The starting material was peripheral blood, obtained after pregnancy. The receptors were gathered from a female donor with multiple sclerosis, enrolled in a pregnancy study.

The chain employs TRBV7-9 and TRBJ1-4; D is ambiguous. CDR1 is SEHNR and CDR2 is FQNEAQ in the germline V gene (reference sequence). Trimming took off 1 base at V and 7 bases at J, with 4 bases between the two ends. CDR3 length equals 12 residues. Here the CDR3 DNA reads TGTGCCAGCAGCTTAGTCGGTGAAAAACTGTTTTTT. Translation gives CASSLVGEKLFF.

This clone was counted only a few times. The CDR3 spells CASSQGTPGLSGNTIYF. CDR3 nucleotides: TGTGCCAGCAGTCAAGGGACTCCGGGCCTCTCTGGAAACACCATATATTTT. The chain links TRBV6-1 to TRBJ1-3; tentative D call: TRBD1 (5 bases). Germline CDR1 MNHNS, CDR2 SASEGT. The CDR3 has 17 amino acids. Deletions cut 5 bases from V and 0 bases from J, with 17 bases between.

The CDR3 loop is CACKGTAYYGYTF. The CDR3 bases are TGTGCCTGCAAAGGGACAGCGTACTATGGCTACACCTTC. V and J are TRBV28 and TRBJ1-2; TRBD1 matches 7 bases. V lost 11 bases and J lost 3; bases outside the gene matches: 9. Germline lookup yields CDR1 MDHEN and CDR2 SYDVKM. The CDR3 has 13 residues.

This sequence joins TRBV11-2 and TRBJ1-1; 8 bases fit TRBD1. The CDR3 has 16 residues. Germline V gene lookup returns CDR1 SGHAT and CDR2 FQNNGV. Trimming at V came to 5 bases and at J to 4 bases, leaving 12 bases not matched to a gene. DNA for the CDR3: TGTGCCAGCAGCCCCCGGACAGGGAATCTGGGCACTGAAGCTTTCTTT. Protein sequence: CASSPRTGNLGTEAFF.

The V gene is TRBV2, the J gene TRBJ2-5, with D possibly matching TRBD1 (5 bases). Looked up from germline, CDR1 is SNHLY and CDR2 is FYNNEI. V was clipped by 8 bases and J by 5 bases, with 12 bases between them. The CDR3 runs 12 residues. The CDR3 loop is CASAGYGETQYF. The CDR3 region has the DNA TGTGCCAGCGCAGGGTATGGGGAGACCCAGTACTTC.

The V and J genes are TRBV19 and TRBJ2-3, with D maybe TRBD2 (7 bases). CDR3 size: 13 residues. V gave up 9 bases and J gave up 4 bases, with 14 bases separating them. CDR1 is LNHDA, CDR2 SQIVND, per germline (reference sequence). The chain's CDR3 is CASAAGHSDTQYF. In DNA, the CDR3 is TGTGCCAGCGCAGCGGGACATTCAGATACGCAGTATTTT.

This chain joins TRBV7-9 and TRBJ2-3; weak D call: TRBD2 (8 bases). This CDR3 spans 17 amino acids. Trimming removed 5 bases at V and 5 bases at J, with 23 bases between. The V gene's germline CDR1 is SEHNR and CDR2 FQNEAQ (reference sequence). CDR3: CASSQNTGRGRGDTQYF. The CDR3 DNA follows: TGTGCCAGCAGCCAGAACACCGGGAGGGGGCGTGGAGATACGCAGTATTTT.

The chain combines TRBV7-3 with TRBJ2-3, with a possible D match to TRBD2 (5 bases). With 5 bases removed from V and 6 bases from J, the gap between germline ends came to 9 bases. The CDR3 is 12 amino acids. Germline CDR1 is SGHTA and CDR2 is FQGTGA. The CDR3, as DNA: TGTGCCAGCAGCCCGTCGGGGGATACGCAGTATTTT. Its protein product is CASSPSGDTQYF.

The rearrangement uses TRBV5-1 and TRBJ1-1, with 7 bases that match TRBD1. Looked up from germline, CDR1 is SGHRS and CDR2 is YFSETQ. The CDR3 is 15 residues long. V lost 5 bases, J lost 5 bases, and 12 bases stayed unmatched. In DNA, the CDR3 is TGCGCCAGCAGACCCGAGACAGGGCATGGGACTGAAGCTTTCTTT. As protein: CASRPETGHGTEAFF.

The chain recombines TRBV4-3 with TRBJ2-2, with D possibly being TRBD1 (5 bases). Germline assignment: CDR1 LGHNA and CDR2 YSLEER. The V and J ends lost 3 bases and 0 bases respectively, with 14 bases between them. The CDR3 length is 17 residues. The DNA of the CDR3 is TGCGCCAGCAGCCACCCCAAAGGACAACCGAACACCGGGGAGCTGTTTTTT. Translation: CASSHPKGQPNTGELFF.

This clone was seen a single time. In DNA form, the CDR3 reads TGTGCCAGCAGCTTAGGTACAGGCTTATTCTCCTACGAGCAGTACTTC. Protein: CASSLGTGLFSYEQYF. The chain is built from TRBV7-9 and TRBJ2-7; D is perhaps TRBD1 (5 bases). Trimming removed 1 base from V and 0 bases from J, with 13 bases in between. The CDR3 sequence is 16 residues long. Germline V gene lookup returns CDR1 SEHNR and CDR2 FQNEAQ (reference sequence).

J is TRBJ1-1 and V is TRBV13; 9 positions agree with TRBD1. The CDR3 runs to 14 residues. The trim removed 5 bases at V and 6 bases at J, leaving 7 bases unmatched. Germline V lookup: CDR1 PRHDT, CDR2 FYEKMQ (reference sequence). The CDR3 is CASSDKTGGSEAFF. CDR3 in DNA: TGTGCCAGCAGCGATAAGACAGGGGGGTCTGAAGCTTTCTTT.

V usage is TRBV6-1 and J usage is TRBJ2-1; D may be TRBD2 (5 bases). Germline loops: CDR1 MNHNS, CDR2 SASEGT. CDR3 length: 17 residues. V gave up 2 bases and J gave up 8 bases, with 22 bases separating them. Written as DNA, the CDR3 is TGTGCCAGCAGTGAACCGGTAGTCGGGATCGAAATCGATGAGCAGTTCTTC. Translation gives CASSEPVVGIEIDEQFF.

The rearrangement uses TRBV28 and TRBJ2-5; a possible D gene is TRBD1 (6 bases). CDR1 and CDR2 from the germline V gene are MDHEN and SYDVKM. Trimming removed 3 bases at V and 5 bases at J, with 13 bases between. The CDR3 runs to 14 residues. Written as DNA, the CDR3 is TGTGCCAGCAGTTTTACAGGGAACCGGGAGACCCAGTACTTC. Translated, it gives CASSFTGNRETQYF.

This clone was seen a few times. V is TRBV27 and J is TRBJ1-1, with TRBD1 as a possible D gene (6 bases). Deletions cut 10 bases from V and 7 bases from J, with 13 bases between. From germline, CDR1 is MNHEY and CDR2 SMNVEV (reference sequence). The CDR3 totals 11 residues. DNA for the CDR3: TGTGCCACCAGCAGGGGCCTTGAAGCTTTCTTT. Translation gives CATSRGLEAFF.

CDR3 sequence: CAWSVAPGELFF. The CDR3 nucleotides read TGTGCCTGGAGTGTAGCCCCCGGGGAGCTGTTTTTT. The V and J genes are TRBV30 and TRBJ2-2; D uncertain. The CDR3 contains 12 residues. V was clipped by 0 bases and J by 6 bases, with 5 bases between them. Germline values: CDR1 GTSNPN, CDR2 SVGIG (reference sequence). The entire variable domain, with the rest obtained from reference TRBV30 and TRBJ2-2, is as follows: SQTIHQWPATLVQPVGSPLSLECTVEGTSNPNLYWYRQAAGRGLQLLFYSVGIGQISSEVPQNLSASRPQDRQFILSSKKLLLSDSGFYLCAWSVAPGELFFGEGSRLTVL.

V usage is TRBV5-4 and J usage is TRBJ1-5, with 11 bases lining up with TRBD1. The CDR3 runs to 17 residues. Germline V CDR1 and CDR2: SGHNT, YYREEE (reference sequence). J lost 6 bases, V lost 4 bases, and 12 bases had no gene match. In nucleotides, the CDR3 is TGTGCCAGCAGCCCCTTGGCGACCGGGACAGGGGGTCAGCCCCAGCATTTT. Translated, it gives CASSPLATGTGGQPQHF.

This clone appeared a single time. The chain employs TRBV7-9 and TRBJ2-2; TRBD2 is a possible D gene (6 bases). The CDR3 is 14 residues long. V lost 1 base, J lost 4 bases, and 7 bases lay in between. Germline CDR1 is SEHNR and CDR2 is FQNEAQ (reference sequence). The CDR3 loop reads CASSLGGVTGELFF. Written as DNA, the CDR3 is TGTGCCAGCAGCTTAGGGGGGGTCACCGGGGAGCTGTTTTTT.

The chain is built from TRBV28 and TRBJ1-5, with unresolved D. The V end was cut by 4 bases, the J end by 1 base, with 11 bases between. The CDR3 extends over 15 amino acids. Germline V lookup: CDR1 MDHEN, CDR2 SYDVKM. As DNA, the CDR3 is TGTGCCAGCAGTTATCTAGGAGACAGCAATCAGCCCCAGCATTTT. Translated, it gives CASSYLGDSNQPQHF.

CDR3 region: CASSLIAGGTTGELFF. CDR3 DNA: TGTGCCAGCAGTTTAATAGCGGGAGGGACAACCGGGGAGCTGTTTTTT. The rearrangement links TRBV27 to TRBJ2-2; TRBD2 matches at 11 bases. The CDR3 has 16 amino acids. Germline values: CDR1 MNHEY, CDR2 SMNVEV (reference sequence). Trimming at V came to 2 bases and at J to 5 bases, leaving 4 bases not matched to a gene.